A selection of T cell receptor beta chains follows, all from one sample in a study of blood T cell repertoires in COVID-19. Clones were read by immunoSEQ multiplex PCR, and TCRdb kept only the in-frame ones, dropping some. This sample carries roughly 100,000 clones, 86% of them seen once, and the ten largest clones take approximately 19%. Sequenced sample: peripheral blood. These receptors were collected from a woman aged 80 or over with acute or convalescent COVID-19. Each CDR3 is given with its conserved first and last residue. Fields, in order: clone size, J gene, V gene, D gene, CDR3 DNA, CDR3 protein. The D gene is left open where the match is weak. The size field is filled for only some rows; it gives once, few, many or a size class.

few TRBJ2-7 TRBV10-3 TRBD1 TGTGCCATCAGGGGGACAGGGGAACACGAGCAGTACTTC CAIRGTGEHEQYF
. TRBJ2-2 TRBV4-1 . TGCGCCAGCAGCCAAGATTCTGACTCTGCGAACACCGGGGAGCTGTTTTTT CASSQDSDSANTGELFF
. TRBJ1-2 TRBV24-1 . TGTGCCACCAGTGAAACAGGATCCTATGGCTACACCTTC CATSETGSYGYTF
. TRBJ1-1 TRBV7-9 . TGTGCCAGCAGCCAGACAACCTCCACTGAAGCTTTCTTT CASSQTTSTEAFF
. TRBJ2-1 TRBV24-1 TRBD1 TGTGCCACCAGTGACACGGGACAGGGGGCTTTTAATGAGCAGTTCTTC CATSDTGQGAFNEQFF
. TRBJ2-5 TRBV7-5 . TGTGCCAGAATGGTAGGGAGAGAGACCCAGTACTTC CARMVGRETQYF
. TRBJ1-2 TRBV7-8 . TGTGCCAGCAGCTCCCGCGGGGGCTTAGGCTACACCTTC CASSSRGGLGYTF
. TRBJ1-2 TRBV11-3 . TGTGCCAGCAGCTTACAGGGTACCTATGGCTACACCTTC CASSLQGTYGYTF
. TRBJ2-1 TRBV6-1 . TGTGCCAGCAGACTTCAGGGAAATGAGCAGTTCTTC CASRLQGNEQFF
once TRBJ1-4 TRBV28 . TGTGCCAGCAGTTTTTTACGGAGTAATGAAAAACTGTTTTTT CASSFLRSNEKLFF
once TRBJ2-3 TRBV4-2 TRBD1 TGTGCCAGCAGCTTTCGGACAGGGCCAGATACGCAGTATTTT CASSFRTGPDTQYF
. TRBJ1-6 TRBV15 . TGTGCCACCAGCAGAGATCGAACAGATAATTCACCCCTCCACTTT CATSRDRTDNSPLHF
. TRBJ2-1 TRBV7-9 TRBD2 TGTGCCAGCAGCTCTTTAGCGGGGGGGCGTCTGTTCTTC CASSSLAGGRLFF
. TRBJ2-3 TRBV9 . TGTGCCAGCAGCGTAGCTTCCCGGACTCCCACAGATACGCAGTATTTT CASSVASRTPTDTQYF
. TRBJ1-1 TRBV3-1/TRBV3-2 TRBD1 TGTGCCAGCAGCCAAGGTCCTTCGGGACAGGGGGCCAGAACTGAAGCTTTCTTT CASSQGPSGQGARTEAFF
. TRBJ2-3 TRBV28 TRBD2 TGTGCCAGCATCGATGCGGGGGGGCCCACAGATACGCAGTATTTT CASIDAGGPTDTQYF
. TRBJ1-1 TRBV5-1 . TGCGCCAGCAGCCCCTACAGGGTTGACACTGAAGCTTTCTTT CASSPYRVDTEAFF
few TRBJ1-6 TRBV4-2 . TGTGCCAGCAGCCCCCTAAAAGACGGGGGGCGAATCTCGATTAATTCACCCCTCCACTTT CASSPLKDGGRISINSPLHF
. TRBJ2-2 TRBV3-1/TRBV3-2 TRBD1 TGTGCCAGCAGGGTAACCCAGGGGGAAAACACCGGGGAGCTGTTTTTT CASRVTQGENTGELFF
once TRBJ1-2 TRBV11-2 TRBD1 TGTGCCAGCAGCGTTTCACAGGGGACGAGGAACTATGGCTACACCTTC CASSVSQGTRNYGYTF
. TRBJ1-3 TRBV4-1 . TGCGCCAGCAGCCCCCAAGACAGCTCTGGAAACACCATATATTTT CASSPQDSSGNTIYF
. TRBJ2-7 TRBV5-6 TRBD1 TGTGCCAGCAGCTTGTGGGACAGGGGGAACGAGCAGTACTTC CASSLWDRGNEQYF
. TRBJ2-7 TRBV28 TRBD1 TGTGCCAGCAGCTGGACAGGGAGTTTAGGCGAGCAGTACTTC CASSWTGSLGEQYF
. TRBJ1-1 TRBV23-1 . TGCGCCAGTCAGGGAATTAGGTCGGACACTGAAGCTTTCTTT CASQGIRSDTEAFF
. TRBJ1-2 TRBV5-4 . TGTGCCAGCAGCTTAAACGGAGAATATGGCTACACCTTC CASSLNGEYGYTF
. TRBJ1-3 TRBV19 . TGTGCCAGTAGTATTGGCATCTCTGGAAACACCATATATTTT CASSIGISGNTIYF
. TRBJ2-7 TRBV11-2 TRBD1 TGTGCCAGCAGCTTAGGCGGGGACAGGGTAAACTACTACGAGCAGTACTTC CASSLGGDRVNYYEQYF
. TRBJ1-2 TRBV9 TRBD1 TGTGCCAGCAGCATACAGGGGTGGGATGGCTACACCTTC CASSIQGWDGYTF
. TRBJ1-1 TRBV19 . TGTGCCAGTAGTATGGCGGCAAACACTGAAGCTTTCTTT CASSMAANTEAFF
. TRBJ1-1 TRBV7-8 . TGTGCCAGCAGCTCTCTCCTTCGGGGAATGAACACTGAAGCTTTCTTT CASSSLLRGMNTEAFF
. TRBJ2-6 TRBV27 . TGTGCCAGCAGTTTTTTCCAGGGGTCCTCTGGGGCCAACGTCCTGACTTTC CASSFFQGSSGANVLTF
. TRBJ2-5 TRBV9 . TGTGCCAGCAGCGTAGGTCAGTCCCCGGAGACCCAGTACTTC CASSVGQSPETQYF
. TRBJ1-4 TRBV5-1 . TGCGCCAGCAGCTTGGTGGGGGCGAGGAATGAAAAACTGTTTTTT CASSLVGARNEKLFF
. TRBJ2-3 TRBV3-1/TRBV3-2 TRBD2 TGTGCCAGCAGCCAAGCGGGGGGGCTCCGGGTCCTCGATACGCAGTATTTT CASSQAGGLRVLDTQYF
few TRBJ1-1 TRBV14 . TGTGCCAGCAGCCAATCGGAGATGGCTGAAGCTTTCTTT CASSQSEMAEAFF
. TRBJ2-3 TRBV6-6 . TGTGCTACAGCCGGGGGGCAGAGGACAGATACGCAGTATTTT CATAGGQRTDTQYF
once TRBJ1-5 TRBV3-1/TRBV3-2 . TGTGCCAGCAGCCAAGATCCCACCGCCAGGCAGCCCCAGCATTTT CASSQDPTARQPQHF
. TRBJ1-2 TRBV5-1 . TGCGCCAGCAGCTTGGACACAGGAGGGGCCTATGGCTACACCTTC CASSLDTGGAYGYTF
. TRBJ1-3 TRBV27 . TGTGCCAGCAGTTTATCCCGCCCCCGGGCTGGAAACACCATATATTTT CASSLSRPRAGNTIYF
. TRBJ2-3 TRBV6-5 TRBD2 TGTGCCAGCAGAGCTACTAGCGGGGGAACGCAGTATTTT CASRATSGGTQYF
. TRBJ2-1 TRBV18 . TGTGCCAGCTCCCGGGCTGGTGACAGTGAGCAGTTCTTC CASSRAGDSEQFF
. TRBJ2-7 TRBV4-1 TRBD2 TGCGCCAGCAGCCAAAAGGGGAGGGTAGGAGGTAGTTACGAGCAGTACTTC CASSQKGRVGGSYEQYF
. TRBJ1-1 TRBV5-5 . TGTGCCAGCAGCCGTGACAGTATCTACACTGAAGCTTTCTTT CASSRDSIYTEAFF
. TRBJ2-3 TRBV11-2 TRBD2 TGTGCCAGCAGCTTAGCGGGCCGGGGGGGCACAGATACGCAGTATTTT CASSLAGRGGTDTQYF
. TRBJ1-1 TRBV29-1 TRBD1 TGCAGCGGCCGACAGGGCAGCATGAACACTGAAGCTTTCTTT CSGRQGSMNTEAFF
. TRBJ1-3 TRBV9 TRBD1 TGTGCCAGCAGCTTTACTTCGGACAGGGCGCCTGGAAACACCATATATTTT CASSFTSDRAPGNTIYF
. TRBJ1-5 TRBV20-1 . TGCAGTGCTAGTATCCCCCCAGGGGTAGAGTTTAGCAATCAGCCCCAGCATTTT CSASIPPGVEFSNQPQHF
. TRBJ1-1 TRBV5-1 . TGCGCCAGCAGCGCCCACTCAGGGAACACTGAAGCTTTCTTT CASSAHSGNTEAFF
. TRBJ2-2 TRBV28 TRBD1 TGTGCCAGCAGTGGTGGGACAGGCACCGGGGAGCTGTTTTTT CASSGGTGTGELFF
. TRBJ1-2 TRBV21-1 . TGTGCCAGCAGAAGCGGACAGGGGACCTATGGCTACACCTTC CASRSGQGTYGYTF
. TRBJ1-5 TRBV7-2 TRBD1 TGTGCCAGCAGGGACAGGGCGCTAGGTCAGCCCCAGCATTTT CASRDRALGQPQHF